A single sample gave rise to the 9 T cell receptor beta chains below, sequenced in a study of blood T cell repertoires in COVID-19. Produced via immunoSEQ multiplex PCR; TCRdb's table is partial and in-frame only. This table holds over 300,000 clones, around nine tenths found once. Specimen: PBMCs or T cells enriched from blood (not recorded which). These receptors originate from a woman under 40 who had recovered from COVID-19.

This sequence joins TRBV30 and TRBJ1-4; TRBD1 might be the D (6 bases). Trimming cost V 2 bases and J 1 base, with 11 bases left between them. The CDR3 spans 15 residues. CDR1 and CDR2 from the germline V gene are GTSNPN and SVGIG (reference sequence). The CDR3 is CAWSLTQGTNEKLFF. As DNA, the CDR3 is TGTGCCTGGAGTTTGACACAGGGAACTAATGAAAAACTGTTTTTT. Full variable domain (missing parts from reference TRBV30 and TRBJ1-4): SQTIHQWPATLVQPVGSPLSLECTVEGTSNPNLYWYRQAAGRGLQLLFYSVGIGQISSEVPQNLSASRPQDRQFILSSKKLLLSDSGFYLCAWSLTQGTNEKLFFGSGTQLSVL.

The V and J genes are TRBV4-1 and TRBJ2-1, with D hard to call. Germline V gene sequence: CDR1 MGHRA, CDR2 YSYEKL. CDR3 length equals 14 residues. V lost 0 bases, J lost 15 bases, and 18 bases lay in between. The CDR3 loop reads CASSQDLFGAHGFF. The CDR3 bases are TGCGCCAGCAGCCAAGATCTTTTCGGAGCGCACGGGTTCTTC.

The V and J genes are TRBV5-6 and TRBJ1-2; D possibly corresponds to TRBD1 (5 bases). Trimming took off 4 bases at V and 5 bases at J, with 15 bases between the two ends. CDR3 length: 14 amino acids. CDR1 SGHDT and CDR2 YYEEEE come from the germline V gene. In nucleotides, the CDR3 is TGTGCCAGCAGCCGGGGCAGGGAGGAGTATGGCTACACCTTC. This translates into CASSRGREEYGYTF.

CDR3 region: CASSVGLWNEQYF. CDR3 nucleotides: TGTGCCAGCAGTGTGGGCCTTTGGAACGAGCAGTACTTC. V gene TRBV2 combines with J gene TRBJ2-7; D not certain. V gave up 4 bases and J gave up 5 bases, with 12 bases separating them. The CDR3 is 13 residues long. CDR1 and CDR2 (germline): SNHLY, FYNNEI.

The chain recombines TRBV27 with TRBJ1-5, with D unclear. The CDR3 totals 18 residues. V was cut by 7 bases and J by 0 bases, with 22 bases left in between. Germline CDR1 is MNHEY and CDR2 is SMNVEV (reference sequence). The CDR3 spells CASITLGPGGYSNQPQHF. In DNA, the CDR3 is TGTGCCAGCATAACCCTCGGACCGGGAGGCTATAGCAATCAGCCCCAGCATTTT.

This clone was seen only once. The chain links TRBV28 to TRBJ1-1, with TRBD1 matching over 8 bases. Germline lookup yields CDR1 MDHEN and CDR2 SYDVKM. The CDR3 sequence is 16 residues long. The V gene end was trimmed by 6 bases and the J gene end by 0 bases; junction bases not matched to a gene: 9. CDR3 in amino acids: CASRDGTGKMNTEAFF. CDR3 DNA: TGTGCCAGCAGGGACGGGACAGGTAAGATGAACACTGAAGCTTTCTTT.

This chain connects TRBV10-2 to TRBJ2-3; 7 nucleotides align to TRBD2. J gave up 2 bases and V 7 bases, and 3 bases lay outside the gene matches. Germline V lookup: CDR1 WSHSY, CDR2 SAAADI. The CDR3 runs 13 residues. Written as DNA, the CDR3 is TGCGCCAGCACGCGGGAGATCACAGATACGCAGTATTTT. Protein: CASTREITDTQYF.

The rearrangement links TRBV29-1 to TRBJ1-1; D possibly corresponds to TRBD1 (5 bases). V was cut by 2 bases and J by 5 bases, with 15 bases left in between. Germline CDR1 and CDR2: SQVTM and ANQGSEA. The CDR3 sequence is 14 residues long. This CDR3 is CSVESRGMSTEAFF. In DNA form, the CDR3 reads TGCAGCGTTGAAAGTAGGGGCATGTCTACTGAAGCTTTCTTT.

V gene TRBV12-5 combines with J gene TRBJ1-1; 9 bases align to TRBD1. V was clipped by 4 bases and J by 4 bases; unmatched bases: 4. The CDR3 contains 14 residues. Per the germline V gene, CDR1 is LGHNT and CDR2 is FRNRAP. The CDR3 bases are TGTGCTAGTGGTTATACAGGGGGCTCCACTGAAGCTTTCTTT. Translated: CASGYTGGSTEAFF. The variable domain in full, completed from reference TRBV12-5 and TRBJ1-1, reads DARVTQTPRHKVTEMGQEVTMRCQPILGHNTVFWYRQTMMQGLELLAYFRNRAPLDDSGMPKDRFSAEMPDATLATLKIQPSEPRDSAVYFCASGYTGGSTEAFFGQGTRLTVV.